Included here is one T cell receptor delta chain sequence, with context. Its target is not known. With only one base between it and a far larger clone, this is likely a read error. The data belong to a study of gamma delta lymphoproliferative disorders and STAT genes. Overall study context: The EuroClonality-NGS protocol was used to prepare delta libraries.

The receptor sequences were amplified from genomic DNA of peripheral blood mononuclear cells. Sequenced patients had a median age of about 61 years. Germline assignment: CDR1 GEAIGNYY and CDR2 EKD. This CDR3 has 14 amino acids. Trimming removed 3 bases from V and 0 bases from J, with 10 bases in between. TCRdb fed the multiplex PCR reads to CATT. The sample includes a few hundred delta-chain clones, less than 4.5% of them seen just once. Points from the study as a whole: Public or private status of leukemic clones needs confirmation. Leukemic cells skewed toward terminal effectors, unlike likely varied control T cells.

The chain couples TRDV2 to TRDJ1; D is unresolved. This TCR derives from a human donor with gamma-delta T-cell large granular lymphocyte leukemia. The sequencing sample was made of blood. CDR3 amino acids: CACDPLSYTDKLIF. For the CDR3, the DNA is TGTGCCTGTGACCCCCTCTCCTACACCGATAAACTCATCTTT.